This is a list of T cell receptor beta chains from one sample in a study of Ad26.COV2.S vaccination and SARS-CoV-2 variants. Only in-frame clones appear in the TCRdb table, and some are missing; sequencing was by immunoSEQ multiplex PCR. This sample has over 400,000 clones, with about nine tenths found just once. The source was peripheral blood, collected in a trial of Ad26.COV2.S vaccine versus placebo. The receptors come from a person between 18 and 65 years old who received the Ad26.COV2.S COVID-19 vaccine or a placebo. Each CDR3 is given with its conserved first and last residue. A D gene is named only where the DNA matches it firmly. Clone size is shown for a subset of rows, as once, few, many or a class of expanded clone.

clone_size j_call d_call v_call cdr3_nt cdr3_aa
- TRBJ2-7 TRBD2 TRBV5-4 TGTGCCAGCAGCGGGCGGGGGGCCACCTACGAGCAGTACTTC CASSGRGATYEQYF
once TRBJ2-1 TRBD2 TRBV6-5 TGTGCCAGCAGTCTCACGGGGGGCTCCTACAATGAGCAGTTCTTC CASSLTGGSYNEQFF
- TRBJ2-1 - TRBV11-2 TGTGCCAGCAGCTCCGACGGGGTAGCCAGATCAAACTACAATGAGCAGTTCTTC CASSSDGVARSNYNEQFF
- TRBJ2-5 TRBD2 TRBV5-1 TGCGCCAGCAGCTTACTCGGGACTAGCACGGGAGAGACCCAGTACTTC CASSLLGTSTGETQYF
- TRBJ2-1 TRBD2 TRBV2 TGTGCCAGCAGTGAAGCCCCGGAGCGGGGGGGGTACAATGAGCAGTTCTTC CASSEAPERGGYNEQFF
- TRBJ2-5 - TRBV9 TGTGCCAGCAGCGTACATATAACGACAGGGAGGGAGACCCAGTACTTC CASSVHITTGRETQYF
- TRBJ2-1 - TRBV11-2 TGTGCCAGCAGCCCAATAGGCAATGAGCAGTTCTTC CASSPIGNEQFF
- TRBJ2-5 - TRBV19 TGTGCCAGTAGCCCAGCTCGAGAGACCCAGTACTTC CASSPARETQYF
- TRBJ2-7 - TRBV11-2 TGTGCCAGCAGCATCCGGGACGTCTTCGAGCAGTACTTC CASSIRDVFEQYF
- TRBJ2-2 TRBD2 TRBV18 TGTGCCAGCTCACCCGGAACTAGCGGGTCGAACACCGGGGAGCTGTTTTTT CASSPGTSGSNTGELFF
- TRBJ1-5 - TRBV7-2 TGTGCCAGCAGCTTCGGGGGGAACAATCAGCCCCAGCATTTT CASSFGGNNQPQHF
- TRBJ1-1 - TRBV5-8 TGTGCCAGCACCAGAGGGTCTGTAAACACTGAAGCTTTCTTT CASTRGSVNTEAFF
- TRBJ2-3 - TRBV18 TGTGCCAGCTCACCGGACAGCACAGATACGCAGTATTTT CASSPDSTDTQYF
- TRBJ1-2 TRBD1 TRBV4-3 TGCGCCAGCAGCCAAGGCAAACAGGGGGCTGGAGGCTACACCTTC CASSQGKQGAGGYTF
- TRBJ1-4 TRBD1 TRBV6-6 TGTGCCAGCAGTGAACAGGGGAAACTGTTTTTT CASSEQGKLFF
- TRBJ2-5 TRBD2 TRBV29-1 TGCAGCGTCCCAAGGGCGACTAGCTGGGAGACCCAGTACTTC CSVPRATSWETQYF
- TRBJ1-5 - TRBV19 TGTGCCAGTAGCCTCCTTGCAGGGTTCCGGTATCAGCCCCAGCATTTT CASSLLAGFRYQPQHF
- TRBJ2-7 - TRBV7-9 TGTGCCAGCAGCTTAAGTATATCCAACGAGGGTTTAGGATCCTACGAGCAGTACTTC CASSLSISNEGLGSYEQYF
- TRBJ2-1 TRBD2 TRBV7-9 TGTGCCAGCAGCTCGGGGGTTTGGACTAGCGGGGGAGAATACAATGAGCAGTTCTTC CASSSGVWTSGGEYNEQFF